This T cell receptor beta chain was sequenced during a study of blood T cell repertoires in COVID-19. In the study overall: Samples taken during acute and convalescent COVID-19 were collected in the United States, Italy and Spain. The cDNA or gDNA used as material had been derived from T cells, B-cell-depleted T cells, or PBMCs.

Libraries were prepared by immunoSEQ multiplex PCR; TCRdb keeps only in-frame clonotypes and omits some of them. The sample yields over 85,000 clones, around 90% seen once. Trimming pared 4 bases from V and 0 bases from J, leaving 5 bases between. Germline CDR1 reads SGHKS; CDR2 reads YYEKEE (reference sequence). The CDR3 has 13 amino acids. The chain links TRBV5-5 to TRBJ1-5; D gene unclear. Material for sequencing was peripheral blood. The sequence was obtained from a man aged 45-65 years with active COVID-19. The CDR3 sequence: CASSADSNQPQHF. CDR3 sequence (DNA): TGTGCCAGCAGCGCAGATAGCAATCAGCCCCAGCATTTT.